This is a list of T cell receptor beta chains from one sample in a study of glioma-infiltrating T cells. TCRdb re-called the multiplex PCR reads with MiXCR, one entry per CDR3 protein. The profile covers roughly 350,000 distinct CDR3 sequences, with around 38% appearing a single time and about 11% taken by the ten largest. The specimen was glioma tissue, nonneoplastic brain tissue, or PBMCs (not recorded which). The source is a human donor with low-grade glioma or glioblastoma, undergoing nonglioma brain surgery, or in good health (not recorded which). CDR3s include the opening cysteine and the closing phenylalanine or tryptophan. D genes are given only for firm matches. Size is omitted from some rows. Given values are once, few, many or a class for expanded clones.

cdr3_aa: CASSEDLNGQPQHF; cdr3_nt: TGTGCCAGCAGTGAGGACCTCAACGGACAGCCCCAGCATTTT; clone_size: -; j_call: TRBJ1-5; d_call: -; v_call: TRBV7-9
cdr3_aa: CASRSVDRGQETQYF; cdr3_nt: TGTGCCAGCAGATCCGTTGACAGGGGCCAAGAGACCCAGTACTTC; clone_size: few; j_call: TRBJ2-5; d_call: TRBD1; v_call: TRBV28
cdr3_aa: CSAVRRQGVVNQPQHF; cdr3_nt: TGCAGTGCTGTCCGAAGACAGGGAGTTGTAAATCAGCCCCAGCATTTT; clone_size: few; j_call: TRBJ1-5; d_call: TRBD1; v_call: TRBV20-1
cdr3_aa: CASSLAGQAYEQYF; cdr3_nt: TGTGCCAGCAGCTTGGCGGGACAGGCCTACGAGCAGTACTTC; clone_size: many; j_call: TRBJ2-7; d_call: TRBD1; v_call: TRBV12-3/TRBV12-4
cdr3_aa: CASRGLGTDTQYF; cdr3_nt: TGTGCCAGCAGGGGACTGGGCACAGATACGCAGTATTTT; clone_size: few; j_call: TRBJ2-3; d_call: -; v_call: TRBV6-1
cdr3_aa: CASSLEALNQPQHF; cdr3_nt: TGTGCCAGCAGCTTAGAGGCACTCAATCAGCCCCAGCATTTT; clone_size: few; j_call: TRBJ1-5; d_call: -; v_call: TRBV7-2
cdr3_aa: CSARDLSLYNEQFF; cdr3_nt: TGCAGTGCTCGGGACCTTTCGCTGTACAATGAGCAGTTCTTC; clone_size: few; j_call: TRBJ2-1; d_call: -; v_call: TRBV20-1
cdr3_aa: CASSLNGLSYEQYF; cdr3_nt: TGTGCCAGCAGCTTAAACGGCCTCTCCTACGAGCAGTACTTC; clone_size: -; j_call: TRBJ2-7; d_call: -; v_call: TRBV7-6
cdr3_aa: CASTSVWRERGGKNIQYF; cdr3_nt: TGTGCCAGCACCTCCGTCTGGCGGGAGAGAGGGGGCAAAAACATTCAGTACTTC; clone_size: few; j_call: TRBJ2-4; d_call: -; v_call: TRBV28
cdr3_aa: CARNSPGLTNTEPFF; cdr3_nt: TGTGCCAGGAACTCACCGGGTCTTACGAACACTGAACCTTTCTTT; clone_size: -; j_call: TRBJ1-1; d_call: -; v_call: TRBV2
cdr3_aa: CASSTPPGQGYNEQFF; cdr3_nt: TGTGCCAGCAGCACCCCTCCGGGACAGGGATACAATGAGCAGTTCTTC; clone_size: few; j_call: TRBJ2-1; d_call: TRBD1; v_call: TRBV7-2
cdr3_aa: CASSQSPSYEQYF; cdr3_nt: TGTGCCAGCAGCCAAAGCCCCTCCTACGAGCAGTACTTC; clone_size: -; j_call: TRBJ2-7; d_call: -; v_call: TRBV4-2
cdr3_aa: CASSPYPPGQGGRTEAFF; cdr3_nt: TGTGCCAGCAGTCCATATCCTCCGGGACAGGGAGGAAGAACTGAAGCTTTCTTT; clone_size: -; j_call: TRBJ1-1; d_call: TRBD1; v_call: TRBV6-1
cdr3_aa: CASTLECAGYGYTF; cdr3_nt: TGTGCCAGTACCCTGGAGTGCGCCGGCTATGGCTACACCTTC; clone_size: -; j_call: TRBJ1-2; d_call: -; v_call: TRBV19
cdr3_aa: CASSLETGELFF; cdr3_nt: TGTGCCAGCAGCTTAGAAACCGGGGAGCTGTTTTTT; clone_size: -; j_call: TRBJ2-2; d_call: -; v_call: TRBV7-9
cdr3_aa: CASSKRQGLEEQYF; cdr3_nt: TGTGCCAGCAGTAAGAGACAGGGTTTGGAGGAGCAGTACTTC; clone_size: many; j_call: TRBJ2-7; d_call: TRBD1; v_call: TRBV28
cdr3_aa: CASTLMGQVYEQYF; cdr3_nt: TGTGCCAGCACGCTAATGGGACAGGTCTACGAGCAGTACTTC; clone_size: few; j_call: TRBJ2-7; d_call: TRBD1; v_call: TRBV12-3/TRBV12-4
cdr3_aa: CSARDLQGAPTDTQYF; cdr3_nt: TGCAGTGCTAGAGACCTTCAAGGGGCCCCCACGGATACGCAGTATTTT; clone_size: once; j_call: TRBJ2-3; d_call: -; v_call: TRBV20-1
cdr3_aa: CSDRESPDTQYF; cdr3_nt: TGCAGTGATAGAGAGAGTCCAGATACGCAGTATTTT; clone_size: -; j_call: TRBJ2-3; d_call: -; v_call: TRBV20-1
cdr3_aa: CASSPTQGTQYF; cdr3_nt: TGTGCCAGCAGTCCTACTCAGGGGACGCAGTATTTT; clone_size: many; j_call: TRBJ2-3; d_call: -; v_call: TRBV6-2/TRBV6-3
cdr3_aa: CATSRDPLALAGEATGYNEQFF; cdr3_nt: TGTGCCACCAGCAGAGATCCCCTAGCTCTAGCGGGAGAAGCGACCGGCTACAATGAGCAGTTCTTC; clone_size: many; j_call: TRBJ2-1; d_call: TRBD2; v_call: TRBV15
cdr3_aa: CASSLGQVADTGELFF; cdr3_nt: TGTGCCAGCAGTTTGGGGCAGGTGGCTGACACCGGGGAGCTGTTTTTT; clone_size: -; j_call: TRBJ2-2; d_call: -; v_call: TRBV28
cdr3_aa: CASSRLAGNEQFF; cdr3_nt: TGTGCCAGCAGCCGACTAGCCGGCAATGAGCAGTTCTTC; clone_size: few; j_call: TRBJ2-1; d_call: TRBD2; v_call: TRBV6-4
cdr3_aa: CASSLLGAASGVDTQYF; cdr3_nt: TGTGCCAGCAGTTTACTGGGGGCGGCTAGCGGGGTTGATACGCAGTATTTT; clone_size: many; j_call: TRBJ2-3; d_call: TRBD2; v_call: TRBV27
cdr3_aa: CASSGTEQYGYTF; cdr3_nt: TGTGCCAGCAGTGGGACGGAACAGTATGGCTACACCTTC; clone_size: -; j_call: TRBJ1-2; d_call: -; v_call: TRBV6-2/TRBV6-3
cdr3_aa: CASSLSRTDRSYNLPLHF; cdr3_nt: TGTGCCAGCAGCTTGAGTCGGACAGACCGCTCCTATAATTTACCCCTCCACTTT; clone_size: -; j_call: TRBJ1-6; d_call: -; v_call: TRBV7-2
cdr3_aa: CASSLGAAPNFF; cdr3_nt: TGTGCCAGCAGCTTAGGGGCAGCGCCGAATTTCTTT; clone_size: few; j_call: TRBJ1-1; d_call: -; v_call: TRBV7-9
cdr3_aa: CASSFQPGLAKNIQYF; cdr3_nt: TGTGCCAGCAGCTTCCAACCGGGACTAGCCAAAAACATTCAGTACTTC; clone_size: -; j_call: TRBJ2-4; d_call: -; v_call: TRBV7-2
cdr3_aa: CASSFTGLTNTEAFF; cdr3_nt: TGTGCCAGCAGTTTTACAGGGTTGACGAACACTGAAGCTTTCTTT; clone_size: many; j_call: TRBJ1-1; d_call: -; v_call: TRBV6-1
cdr3_aa: CTQTRGNTEAFF; cdr3_nt: TGCACCCAAACGAGGGGGAACACTGAAGCTTTCTTT; clone_size: -; j_call: TRBJ1-1; d_call: -; v_call: TRBV20-1
cdr3_aa: CASVFTSTDTQYF; cdr3_nt: TGTGCCAGCGTTTTCACTAGCACAGATACGCAGTATTTT; clone_size: many; j_call: TRBJ2-3; d_call: -; v_call: TRBV6-1
cdr3_aa: CASSAWTSGNYEQYF; cdr3_nt: TGTGCCAGCAGTGCGTGGACTAGCGGTAACTACGAGCAGTACTTC; clone_size: many; j_call: TRBJ2-7; d_call: TRBD2; v_call: TRBV6-2/TRBV6-3
cdr3_aa: CASSLSHTQYF; cdr3_nt: TGTGCCAGCAGTTTATCCCATACGCAGTATTTT; clone_size: many; j_call: TRBJ2-3; d_call: -; v_call: TRBV28
cdr3_aa: CASSSSSDPTDTQYF; cdr3_nt: TGTGCCAGCAGCTCTTCTAGCGATCCCACAGATACGCAGTATTTT; clone_size: many; j_call: TRBJ2-3; d_call: -; v_call: TRBV7-3
cdr3_aa: CASTDRDTQETQYF; cdr3_nt: TGTGCCAGCACCGACCGGGACACTCAAGAGACCCAGTACTTC; clone_size: few; j_call: TRBJ2-5; d_call: -; v_call: TRBV6-1
cdr3_aa: CASRRETVDNSPLHF; cdr3_nt: TGTGCCAGCAGACGTGAGACAGTTGATAATTCACCCCTCCACTTT; clone_size: -; j_call: TRBJ1-6; d_call: -; v_call: TRBV2
cdr3_aa: CASSPGLAKTQYF; cdr3_nt: TGTGCCAGCAGCCCGGGACTAGCTAAGACACAGTACTTC; clone_size: -; j_call: TRBJ2-5; d_call: TRBD2; v_call: TRBV5-4
cdr3_aa: CASSLGGGVEFF; cdr3_nt: TGTGCCAGCAGCTTAGGCGGGGGGGTGGAGTTCTTC; clone_size: once; j_call: TRBJ2-1; d_call: TRBD2; v_call: TRBV5-6
cdr3_aa: CASSDPDGWTEAFF; cdr3_nt: TGTGCCAGCAGCGACCCCGATGGATGGACTGAAGCTTTCTTT; clone_size: -; j_call: TRBJ1-1; d_call: -; v_call: TRBV6-1
cdr3_aa: CASSQGGGANEQYF; cdr3_nt: TGTGCCAGCAGCCAAGGAGGGGGGGCAAACGAGCAGTACTTC; clone_size: -; j_call: TRBJ2-7; d_call: -; v_call: TRBV4-2
cdr3_aa: CSAVAASSYEQYF; cdr3_nt: TGCAGTGCTGTAGCGGCGAGCTCCTACGAGCAGTACTTC; clone_size: few; j_call: TRBJ2-7; d_call: -; v_call: TRBV20-1
cdr3_aa: CASSEGSLGYAQYF; cdr3_nt: TGTGCCAGCAGTGAAGGGAGTTTGGGATACGCGCAGTATTTT; clone_size: few; j_call: TRBJ2-3; d_call: -; v_call: TRBV2
cdr3_aa: CASTLNKDRSYEQYF; cdr3_nt: TGTGCCAGCACCTTGAATAAGGACAGATCCTACGAGCAGTACTTC; clone_size: many; j_call: TRBJ2-7; d_call: -; v_call: TRBV6-1
cdr3_aa: CATSVDTYTDTQYF; cdr3_nt: TGTGCCACCAGTGTGGACACCTACACAGATACGCAGTATTTT; clone_size: -; j_call: TRBJ2-3; d_call: -; v_call: TRBV24-1
cdr3_aa: CASSPMGGIAAEAFF; cdr3_nt: TGTGCCAGCAGCCCGATGGGAGGGATAGCCGCTGAAGCTTTCTTT; clone_size: many; j_call: TRBJ1-1; d_call: -; v_call: TRBV7-2
cdr3_aa: CAISEQGTGTNSPLHF; cdr3_nt: TGTGCCATCAGTGAGCAGGGGACAGGGACAAATTCACCCCTCCACTTT; clone_size: -; j_call: TRBJ1-6; d_call: TRBD1; v_call: TRBV10-3
cdr3_aa: CASSFGGTNTEAFF; cdr3_nt: TGTGCCAGCAGTTTTGGGGGTACGAACACTGAAGCTTTCTTT; clone_size: once; j_call: TRBJ1-1; d_call: -; v_call: TRBV28
cdr3_aa: CASTLDGINQTQHF; cdr3_nt: TGTGCCAGCACTCTGGACGGAATCAATCAGACCCAGCATTTT; clone_size: -; j_call: TRBJ1-5; d_call: -; v_call: TRBV12-3/TRBV12-4
cdr3_aa: CASSKGVLGTEAFF; cdr3_nt: TGTGCCAGCAGTAAGGGGGTTTTGGGCACTGAAGCTTTCTTT; clone_size: -; j_call: TRBJ1-1; d_call: -; v_call: TRBV2
cdr3_aa: CASSLGQLSWKLFF; cdr3_nt: TGTGCCAGCAGTTTAGGACAGCTAAGTTGGAAACTGTTTTTT; clone_size: few; j_call: TRBJ1-4; d_call: -; v_call: TRBV12-3/TRBV12-4
cdr3_aa: CASSLEHAGTAYEQYF; cdr3_nt: TGCGCCAGCAGCCTTGAGCACGCCGGGACCGCCTACGAGCAGTACTTC; clone_size: few; j_call: TRBJ2-7; d_call: -; v_call: TRBV4-3